These T cell receptor beta chains were read from a single sample in a study of Ad26.COV2.S vaccination and SARS-CoV-2 variants. Libraries were prepared by immunoSEQ multiplex PCR; TCRdb keeps only in-frame clonotypes and omits some of them. The sample has some 180,000 clones; 70% to 90% are singletons. Here the sequenced sample was peripheral blood, taken after recovery from COVID-19. Receptor source: a human donor who had recovered from COVID-19. The CDR3 runs from the conserved cysteine through the conserved F or W. A D gene is named only where the DNA matches it firmly. Expanded clones are given a class, and other clones once, few, many or no size at all.

TGTGCCAGCAGCCGGGGACTAGCGGGAGGGCGGGACACAGATACGCAGTATTTT | CASSRGLAGGRDTDTQYF | TRBD2 | NA | TRBJ2-3 | TRBV3-1/TRBV3-2
TGTGCCAGCAGCCACCTTAATGGCGAGGGGACCCAGTACTTC | CASSHLNGEGTQYF | NA | NA | TRBJ2-5 | TRBV4-2
TGTGCCAGCAGCTTGATCCCGGGAGGTGGCACAGATACGCAGTATTTT | CASSLIPGGGTDTQYF | TRBD2 | once | TRBJ2-3 | TRBV5-4
TGCAGTGCTAGTCCCGTATCTGGCCTCGAAGGAACAGGGGATAGAACCTACGAGCAGTACTTC | CSASPVSGLEGTGDRTYEQYF | TRBD1 | NA | TRBJ2-7 | TRBV20-1
TGTGCCACCAGCAGAGGCCTTAAAGGCGATACGCAGTATTTT | CATSRGLKGDTQYF | NA | NA | TRBJ2-3 | TRBV15
TGTGCCAGCTCACTCGGGTGGGACGCCGGGGAGCTGTTTTTT | CASSLGWDAGELFF | NA | NA | TRBJ2-2 | TRBV18
TGTGCCTGGAGTAGCCGGGCATTAAGCTCCTATAATTCACCCCTCCACTTT | CAWSSRALSSYNSPLHF | NA | NA | TRBJ1-6 | TRBV30
TGTGCCAGCAGTGAAGGAGGACAAGGGTATGAAAAACTGTTTTTT | CASSEGGQGYEKLFF | NA | NA | TRBJ1-4 | TRBV2
TGTGCCAGCAGCCTGGGGTCCACAGGACGTGAGACCCAGTACTTC | CASSLGSTGRETQYF | NA | NA | TRBJ2-5 | TRBV5-6
TGTGCTAGTGGTTTATTCCCAGGACAGGGTCAAGAGACCCAGTACTTC | CASGLFPGQGQETQYF | TRBD1 | NA | TRBJ2-5 | TRBV12-5
TGTGCCAGCAGCCTAGGGAGCACAGATACGCAGTATTTT | CASSLGSTDTQYF | NA | NA | TRBJ2-3 | TRBV11-3
TGCGCCAGCAGCCAAGATCTAGCGGGGGGGCCCCGAGGCTACGAGCAGTACTTC | CASSQDLAGGPRGYEQYF | TRBD2 | NA | TRBJ2-7 | TRBV4-1
TGTGCCAGCAGCCGACCAGGCCCACAAGAGACCCAGTACTTC | CASSRPGPQETQYF | NA | NA | TRBJ2-5 | TRBV5-6
TGTGCCAGCAGCTTCAGGGGAGGGGATGGCTACACCTTC | CASSFRGGDGYTF | NA | few | TRBJ1-2 | TRBV5-5
TGTGCCAGCAGTCTCCGGACAGTCTCCGAGCAGTACTTC | CASSLRTVSEQYF | NA | NA | TRBJ2-7 | TRBV6-5
TGTGCCAGCAGTTACTTGGGGGTCGATAGCAATCAGCCCCAGCATTTT | CASSYLGVDSNQPQHF | NA | NA | TRBJ1-5 | TRBV6-5
TGTGCCAGCAGTTTCCACCCGGGGGGGGATGAGCAGTTCTTC | CASSFHPGGDEQFF | TRBD2 | NA | TRBJ2-1 | TRBV6-5
TGCGCCAGCAGCCGACGGGACAGTTCCTCCTACAATGAGCAGTTCTTC | CASSRRDSSSYNEQFF | TRBD1 | NA | TRBJ2-1 | TRBV4-1
TGTGCCAGCAGTGAAGGGGGGGGCTCCTACGAGCAGTACTTC | CASSEGGGSYEQYF | TRBD2 | NA | TRBJ2-7 | TRBV6-1
TGTGCCAGCAGCTTAATGGGCAGGACAACCTACAATGAGCAGTTCTTC | CASSLMGRTTYNEQFF | NA | NA | TRBJ2-1 | TRBV11-3
TGTGCCAGCAGCTTCCGGGACAGGGACACAGATACGCAGTATTTT | CASSFRDRDTDTQYF | TRBD1 | NA | TRBJ2-3 | TRBV7-6
TGTGCCAGCACCAATCCTTGGAGCGATCGGGCCGGGGAGCTGTTTTTT | CASTNPWSDRAGELFF | NA | few | TRBJ2-2 | TRBV7-8